This entry concerns a single T cell receptor (beta chain). This record belongs to a study of shared clonotypes between healthy human individuals. V was pared by 5 bases and J by 5 bases, with 19 bases between. The CDR3 extends over 15 amino acids. Germline V gene sequence: CDR1 SGHAT, CDR2 FQNNGV. Original processing notes: ImmunoSEQ gave junction-only sequences without quality scores, so filtering differed. Assay used: immunoSEQ multiplex PCR; TCRdb lists only in-frame clones, some missing. Clonal size and the V and J genes are those of that table, whereas D and trimming came from the DNA. The repertoire includes roughly 2 million clones, 85% to 95% of them detected once, and approximately 0.13% sits in the top ten.

Material: naive CD4+ T cells sorted from blood. Subset of the sample: CD45RA+ positively selected. The TCR originated in a man aged 18 to 35 in good health. The chain uses TRBV11-2 and TRBJ2-7; D may be TRBD2 (6 bases). CDR3 region: CASSRSGSSANEQYF. As DNA, the CDR3 is TGTGCCAGCAGCCGATCCGGGAGCTCAGCCAACGAGCAGTACTTC.